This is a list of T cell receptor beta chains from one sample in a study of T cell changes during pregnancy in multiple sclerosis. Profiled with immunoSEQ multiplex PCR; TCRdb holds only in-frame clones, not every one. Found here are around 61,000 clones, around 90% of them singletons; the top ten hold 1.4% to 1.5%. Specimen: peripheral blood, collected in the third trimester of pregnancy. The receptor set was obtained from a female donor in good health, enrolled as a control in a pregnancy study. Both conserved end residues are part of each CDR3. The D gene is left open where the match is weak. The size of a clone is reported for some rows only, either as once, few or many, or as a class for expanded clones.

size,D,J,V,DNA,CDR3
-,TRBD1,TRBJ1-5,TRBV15,TGTGCCACCAGCAGAGGCCCACCGACAGGGGGAGATCAGCCCCGGCATTTT,CATSRGPPTGGDQPRHF
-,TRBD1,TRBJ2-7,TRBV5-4,TGTGCCAGCAGATTCAAGGACAGGCTTCGCCCGTACTACGAGCAGTACTTC,CASRFKDRLRPYYEQYF
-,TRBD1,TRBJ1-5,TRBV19,TGTGCCAGTAGTATCCTTGACAGGGGTTGGGGTAGCAATCAGCCCCAGCATTTT,CASSILDRGWGSNQPQHF
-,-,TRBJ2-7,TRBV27,TGTGCCAGCAGTTTATCGGGGCTCTTTCCCTACGAGCAGTACTTC,CASSLSGLFPYEQYF
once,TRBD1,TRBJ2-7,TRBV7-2,TGTGCCAGCAGCGTTAAGCCACTACCGGGACAGGGCACCTACGAGCAGTACTTC,CASSVKPLPGQGTYEQYF
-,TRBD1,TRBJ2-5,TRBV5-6,TGTGCCAGCAGCTTTGGGACAGAGGAGACCCAGTACTTC,CASSFGTEETQYF
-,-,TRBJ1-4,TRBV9,TGTGCCAGCAGCGCCTCCGGGACTGCCTTTGAAAAACTGTTTTTT,CASSASGTAFEKLFF
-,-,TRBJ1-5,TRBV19,TGTGCCAGTAGCCAGGGCAGCCTCGCTGGCAATCAGCCCCAGCATTTT,CASSQGSLAGNQPQHF
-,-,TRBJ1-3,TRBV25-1,TGTGCCAGCATGAGCCCCTCTGGAAACACCATATATTTT,CASMSPSGNTIYF
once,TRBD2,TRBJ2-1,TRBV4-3,TGCGCCAGCAGCCAGGGACTAGCGGGGGGGCCTGAGCAGTTCTTC,CASSQGLAGGPEQFF
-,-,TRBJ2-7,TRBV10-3,TGTGCCATCAGTGCCAACAGGGTCGACGAGCAGTACTTC,CAISANRVDEQYF
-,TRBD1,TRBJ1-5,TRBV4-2,TGTGCCAGCAGCCAGGCGGACAGGGGTGATCAGCCCCAGCATTTT,CASSQADRGDQPQHF
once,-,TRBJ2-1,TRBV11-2,TGTGCCAGCAGCCCTAAAAGATCGGGGGAGCAGTTCTTC,CASSPKRSGEQFF
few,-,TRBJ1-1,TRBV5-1,TGCGCCAGCAGCTTGGGAATACACCCGAACACTGAAGCTTTCTTT,CASSLGIHPNTEAFF
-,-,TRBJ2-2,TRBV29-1,TGCAGCGTTGCTTTCCAGGGTGCCGGGGAGCTGTTTTTT,CSVAFQGAGELFF
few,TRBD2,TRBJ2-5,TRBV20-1,TGCAGTAGCGGGGAGAAAGAGACCCAGTACTTC,CSSGEKETQYF
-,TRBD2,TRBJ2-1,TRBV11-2,TGTGCCAGCAGCTTAATTGGCTTTAGCGGGGGGGTCTACAATGAGCAGTTCTTC,CASSLIGFSGGVYNEQFF
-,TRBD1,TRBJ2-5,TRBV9,TGTGCCAGCAGCGTAGGGACAGGTCAAGAGACCCAGTACTTC,CASSVGTGQETQYF
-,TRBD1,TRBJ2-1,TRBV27,TGTGCCAGCAGTAGGCCGGGACAGGGCTACAATGAGCAGTTCTTC,CASSRPGQGYNEQFF
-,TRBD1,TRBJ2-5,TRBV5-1,TGCGCCAGCAGCGCTACAGGGGGGCAAGAGACCCAGTACTTC,CASSATGGQETQYF
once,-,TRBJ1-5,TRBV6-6,TGTGCCAGCAGTGAGGTTCAGCCCCAGCATTTT,CASSEVQPQHF
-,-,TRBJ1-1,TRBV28,TGTGCCAGCGGCCCGGCAGGCCTCACTGAAGCTTTCTTT,CASGPAGLTEAFF
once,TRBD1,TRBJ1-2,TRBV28,TGTGCCAGCAGTACGGACAGGGGCGGGGGCTATGGCTACACCTTC,CASSTDRGGGYGYTF
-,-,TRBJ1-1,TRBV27,TGTGCCAGCAGTTTAAGGACAGCTAGTGAGGCTTTCTTT,CASSLRTASEAFF
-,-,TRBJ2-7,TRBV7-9,TGTGCCAGCAGCCCTGCGGCGGTGAGCTCCTACGAGCAGTACTTC,CASSPAAVSSYEQYF
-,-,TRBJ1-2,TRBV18,TGTGCCTCCCAACCCGGTGATTCTAACTATGGCTACACCTTC,CASQPGDSNYGYTF
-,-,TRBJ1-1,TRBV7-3,TGTGCCAGCAGCTTGATAAACACAGGGGAAGCTTTCTTT,CASSLINTGEAFF
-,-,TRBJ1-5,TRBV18,TGTGCCAGCTCACCAGATCTAGGGGGAGGGCGTCAGCCCCAGCATTTT,CASSPDLGGGRQPQHF
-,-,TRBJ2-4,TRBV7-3,TGTGCCAGCGGCCCTACTGGGCAAAACATTCAGTACTTC,CASGPTGQNIQYF
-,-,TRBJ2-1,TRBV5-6,TGTGCCAGCAGCTTTCAGGGGTCCTACAATGAGCAGTTCTTC,CASSFQGSYNEQFF
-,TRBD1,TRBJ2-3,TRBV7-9,TGTGCTATGCTAACTTCGACAGGGGGTAGGGATACGCAGTATTTT,CAMLTSTGGRDTQYF